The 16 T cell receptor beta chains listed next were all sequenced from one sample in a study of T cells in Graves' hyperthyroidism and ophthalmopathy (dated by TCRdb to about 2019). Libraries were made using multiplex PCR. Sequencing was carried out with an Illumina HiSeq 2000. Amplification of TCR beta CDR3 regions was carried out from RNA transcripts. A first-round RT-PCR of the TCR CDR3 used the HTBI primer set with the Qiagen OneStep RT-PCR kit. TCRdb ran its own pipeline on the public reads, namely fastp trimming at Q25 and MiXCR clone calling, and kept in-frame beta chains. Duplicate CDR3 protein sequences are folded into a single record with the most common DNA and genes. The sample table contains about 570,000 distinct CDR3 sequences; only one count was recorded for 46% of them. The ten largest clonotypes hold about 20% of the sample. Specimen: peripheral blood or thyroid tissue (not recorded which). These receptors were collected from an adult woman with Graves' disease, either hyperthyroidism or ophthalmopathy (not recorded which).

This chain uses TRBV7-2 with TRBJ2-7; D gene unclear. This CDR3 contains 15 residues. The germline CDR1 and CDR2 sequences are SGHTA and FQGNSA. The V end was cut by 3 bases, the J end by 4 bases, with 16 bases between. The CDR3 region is CASSFPSESQYEQYF. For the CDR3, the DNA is TGTGCCAGCAGCTTCCCCTCGGAATCCCAATACGAGCAGTACTTC.

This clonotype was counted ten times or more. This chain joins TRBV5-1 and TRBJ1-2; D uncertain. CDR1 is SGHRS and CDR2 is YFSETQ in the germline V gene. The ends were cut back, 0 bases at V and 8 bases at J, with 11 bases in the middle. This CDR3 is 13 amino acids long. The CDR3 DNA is TGCGCCAGCAGCTTGGATCGGCCTGGCGGCTACACCTTC. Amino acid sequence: CASSLDRPGGYTF.

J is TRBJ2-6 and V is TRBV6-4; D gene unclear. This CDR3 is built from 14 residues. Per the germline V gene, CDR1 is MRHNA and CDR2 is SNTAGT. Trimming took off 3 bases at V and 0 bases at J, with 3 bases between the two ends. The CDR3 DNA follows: TGTGCCAGCAGTGAGATCTCTGGGGCCAACGTCCTGACTTTC. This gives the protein CASSEISGANVLTF.

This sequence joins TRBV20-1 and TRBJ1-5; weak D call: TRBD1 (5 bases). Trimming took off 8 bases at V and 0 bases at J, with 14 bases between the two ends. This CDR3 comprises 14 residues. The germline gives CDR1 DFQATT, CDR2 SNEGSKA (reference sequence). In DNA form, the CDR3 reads TGCAGTTTCCGACAGCTCGATAGCAATCAGCCCCAGCATTTT. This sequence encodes CSFRQLDSNQPQHF.

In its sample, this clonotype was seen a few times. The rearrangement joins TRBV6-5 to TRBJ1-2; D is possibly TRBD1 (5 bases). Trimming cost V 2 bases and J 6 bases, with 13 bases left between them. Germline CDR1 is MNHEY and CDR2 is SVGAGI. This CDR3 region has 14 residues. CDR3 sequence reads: CASSYSGALNGYTF. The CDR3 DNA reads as TGTGCCAGCAGTTACAGTGGGGCTTTAAATGGCTACACCTTC.

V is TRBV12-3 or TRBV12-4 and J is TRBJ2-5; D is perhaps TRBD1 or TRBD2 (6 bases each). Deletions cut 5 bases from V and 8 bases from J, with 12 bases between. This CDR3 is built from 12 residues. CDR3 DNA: TGTGCCAGCAGTCCCAGGGGAGGCACCCAGTACTTC. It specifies CASSPRGGTQYF.

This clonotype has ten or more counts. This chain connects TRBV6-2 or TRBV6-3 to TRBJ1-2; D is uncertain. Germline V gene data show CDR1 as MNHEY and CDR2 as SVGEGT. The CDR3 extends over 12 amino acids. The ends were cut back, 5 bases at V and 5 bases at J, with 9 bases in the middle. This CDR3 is CASSTYGYGYTF. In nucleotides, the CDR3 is TGTGCCAGCAGTACCTACGGATATGGCTACACCTTC.

CDR3 sequence: CSARVGTNQPQHF. The CDR3 region has the DNA TGCAGTGCTAGAGTAGGGACTAATCAGCCCCAGCATTTT. This chain links TRBV20-1 with TRBJ1-5; D may be TRBD1 (5 bases). Germline CDR1 and CDR2: DFQATT and SNEGSKA (reference sequence). V lost 1 base and J lost 4, with 8 bases in between. This CDR3 contains 13 residues.

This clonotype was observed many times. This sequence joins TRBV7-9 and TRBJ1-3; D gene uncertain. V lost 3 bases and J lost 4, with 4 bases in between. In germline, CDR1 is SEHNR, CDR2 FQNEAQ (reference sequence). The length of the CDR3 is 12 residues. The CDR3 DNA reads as TGTGCCAGCAGCTTCCTCGGAAACACCATATATTTT. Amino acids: CASSFLGNTIYF.

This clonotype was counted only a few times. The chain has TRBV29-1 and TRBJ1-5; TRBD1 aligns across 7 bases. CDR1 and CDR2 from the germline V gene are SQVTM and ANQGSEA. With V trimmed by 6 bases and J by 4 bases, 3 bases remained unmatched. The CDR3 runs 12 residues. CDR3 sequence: CSVQGVNQPQHF. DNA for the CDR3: TGCAGCGTCCAGGGGGTGAATCAGCCCCAGCATTTT.

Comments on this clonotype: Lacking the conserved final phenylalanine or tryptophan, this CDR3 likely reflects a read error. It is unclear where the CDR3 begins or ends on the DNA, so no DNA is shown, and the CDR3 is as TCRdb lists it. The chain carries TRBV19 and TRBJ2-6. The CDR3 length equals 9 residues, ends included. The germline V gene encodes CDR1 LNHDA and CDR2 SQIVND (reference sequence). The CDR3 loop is CASSIVRTS.

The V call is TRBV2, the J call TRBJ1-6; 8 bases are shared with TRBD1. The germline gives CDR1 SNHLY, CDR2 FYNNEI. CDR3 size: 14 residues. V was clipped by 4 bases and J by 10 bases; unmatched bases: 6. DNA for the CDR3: TGTGCCAGCAGTGGCCGGGACAGGAGATCACCCCTCCACTTT. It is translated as CASSGRDRRSPLHF. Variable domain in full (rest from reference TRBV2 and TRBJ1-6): EPEVTQTPSHQVTQMGQEVILRCVPISNHLYFYWYRQILGQKVEFLVSFYNNEISEKSEIFDDQFSVERPDGSNFTLKIRSTKLEDSAMYFCASSGRDRRSPLHFGNGTRLTVT.

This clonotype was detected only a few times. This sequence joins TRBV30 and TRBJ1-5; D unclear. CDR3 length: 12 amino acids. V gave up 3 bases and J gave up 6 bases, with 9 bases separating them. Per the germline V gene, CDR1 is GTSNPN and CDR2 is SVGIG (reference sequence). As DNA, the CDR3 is TGTGCCTGGAGCGATGGGAGTCAGCCCCAGCATTTT. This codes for CAWSDGSQPQHF.

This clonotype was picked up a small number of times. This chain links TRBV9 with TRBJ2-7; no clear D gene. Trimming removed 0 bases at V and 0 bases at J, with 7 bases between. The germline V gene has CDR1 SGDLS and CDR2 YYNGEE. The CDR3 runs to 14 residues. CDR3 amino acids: CASSVGQNSYEQYF. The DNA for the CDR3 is TGTGCCAGCAGCGTAGGTCAGAACTCCTACGAGCAGTACTTC.

The CDR3 DNA is TGCAGCGTTGATTTGCAGGGGGGGGACGAGCAGTACTTC. Translating gives CSVDLQGGDEQYF. The chain recombines TRBV29-1 with TRBJ2-7; the D gene could be TRBD1 or TRBD2 (7 bases each). Germline V lookup: CDR1 SQVTM, CDR2 ANQGSEA. Trimming pared 3 bases from V and 5 bases from J, leaving 14 bases between. The CDR3 runs 13 residues.

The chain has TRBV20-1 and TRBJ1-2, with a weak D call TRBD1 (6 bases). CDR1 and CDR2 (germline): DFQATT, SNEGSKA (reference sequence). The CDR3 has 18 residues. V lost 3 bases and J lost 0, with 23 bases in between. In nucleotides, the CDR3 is TGCAGTGCTAGGGTGGAGGGTGGGGGCACTGAAGCTAACTATGGCTACACCTTC. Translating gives CSARVEGGGTEANYGYTF.